A selection of T cell receptor beta chains follows, all from one sample in a study of cytotoxic CD8 clonotypes in ibrutinib-treated CLL. Assay used: immunoSEQ multiplex PCR; TCRdb lists only in-frame clones, some missing. The sample comprises roughly 330,000 clones, roughly 71% of which are singletons, and around 6.3% rests with the top ten. The material was PBMCs, obtained after 36 months of ibrutinib treatment. The source is a human donor with chronic lymphocytic leukemia. The conserved cysteine and the conserved F or W are not part of the CDR3 here. Size tells how often a clone was seen (once, few, many) or the class of an expanded clone, and some rows leave it out.

CDR3 protein,clone size,V gene,CDR3 length,J gene
ASSQNKGSSTDTQY,-,TRBV14,14,TRBJ2-3
ASSPTSFNQPQH,-,TRBV5-1,12,TRBJ1-5
ASSVEAGEDEKLF,-,TRBV9,13,TRBJ1-4
ASSLRPGGGYQPQH,-,TRBV7-2,14,TRBJ1-5
ASSPHEGLNTEAF,-,TRBV7-3,13,TRBJ1-1
ASSNRTGGVKLYGYT,-,TRBV4-1,15,TRBJ1-2
ASSGGPGFQETQY,-,TRBV5-1,13,TRBJ2-5
ASSLVGFDFQETQY,-,TRBV5-6,14,TRBJ2-5
ASSTRTGSSYGYT,-,TRBV7-9,13,TRBJ1-2
ASSFQGGGSTDTQY,-,TRBV7-2,14,TRBJ2-3
ASSLGGQYTEAF,-,TRBV5-4,12,TRBJ1-1
ASSLLAGVYNEQF,once,TRBV5-1,13,TRBJ2-1
ASSSGQNTEAF,-,TRBV7-6,11,TRBJ1-1
ASSLASFPYNEQF,-,TRBV11-2,13,TRBJ2-1
ASSRAILDGRVTEAF,-,TRBV4-1,15,TRBJ1-1
ASWEWDKNIQY,few,TRBV27,11,TRBJ2-4
ASSSGPGLRPQH,few,TRBV27,12,TRBJ1-5
ASSQDGGTGSNQPQH,-,TRBV4-1,15,TRBJ1-5
ATSTVSLAGNEQF,once,TRBV15,13,TRBJ2-1
ASGQGRSNTQY,once,TRBV10-1,11,TRBJ2-3
ASSGQAQF,-,TRBV9,8,TRBJ2-1
ASSGRTYEQY,-,TRBV9,10,TRBJ2-7
ASSSRDISYEQY,-,TRBV13,12,TRBJ2-7
ASSPRGGQPQH,-,TRBV13,11,TRBJ1-5
ARSDRVNYEQY,-,TRBV27,11,TRBJ2-7
ASRPGQYYNEQF,-,TRBV6-1,12,TRBJ2-1
ASSVTWGVEQY,few,TRBV9,11,TRBJ2-7
SVGRGETQY,-,TRBV29-1,9,TRBJ2-5
ASSQTPDRYDEQY,-,TRBV9,13,TRBJ2-7
ASSLDSSVTGPTDTQY,-,TRBV7-2,16,TRBJ2-3
ASSAGLLNTEAF,-,TRBV5-1,12,TRBJ1-1
ASSLADRVNGELF,few,TRBV5-1,13,TRBJ2-2
ASRDSPFAVY,-,TRBV28,10,TRBJ2-5
ASSFGTPTDTQY,few,TRBV5-6,12,TRBJ2-3
AISQTGVYIQY,-,TRBV10-3,11,TRBJ2-4
ASSLGGLGNTIY,few,TRBV13,12,TRBJ1-3
ASSPNRVNEKLF,few,TRBV18,12,TRBJ1-4
ASSVTADTQY,-,TRBV9,10,TRBJ2-3
ASSLRGGGTDTQY,few,TRBV7-9,13,TRBJ2-3
ASSPGQGNQPQH,-,TRBV5-5,12,TRBJ1-5
ASSSGYFQETQY,-,TRBV5-1,12,TRBJ2-5
SVGWDTSNQPQH,-,TRBV29-1,12,TRBJ1-5
ASSQGTGSDTQY,-,TRBV4-1,12,TRBJ2-3
SVESGFNYGYT,few,TRBV29-1,11,TRBJ1-2
ASSEKRETQY,-,TRBV7-2,10,TRBJ2-5
ASSQELLGLASVYEQY,-,TRBV4-3,16,TRBJ2-7
ASSIALPSSYNEQF,-,TRBV19,14,TRBJ2-1
ASSPFLAANEQF,-,TRBV27,12,TRBJ2-1
ASSDAKPQGEDEQY,once,TRBV27,14,TRBJ2-7
ASSLVRGLSSTDTQY,-,TRBV7-6,15,TRBJ2-3
ASSERGPYYEQY,few,TRBV2,12,TRBJ2-7
ASSFFPLPLGGTDTQY,-,TRBV7-8,16,TRBJ2-3
ASSPFPLTNTGELF,-,TRBV9,14,TRBJ2-2
ASRPSGSYQETQY,-,TRBV7-3,13,TRBJ2-5
ASSQDKRAYEQY,-,TRBV5-1,12,TRBJ2-7
ASSPEGYGYT,few,TRBV5-1,10,TRBJ1-2
ASSERETSYEQY,few,TRBV2,12,TRBJ2-7
ARARDAR,-,TRBV27,7,TRBJ2-7
SVGRPGVRTDTQY,-,TRBV29-1,13,TRBJ2-3